This entry features one T cell receptor beta chain sequence. This entry comes from a study of CD8 T cells in Susac syndrome. cDNA came from around 0.5 to 1 ug RNA primed by random hexamers. From the immunoSEQ multiplex PCR reads, TCRdb called clonotypes with MiXCR, one entry per CDR3 protein. This table has about 120,000 distinct CDR3 sequences, roughly 95% appearing once. The source of this sequence is a human donor with Susac syndrome. The sequencing input was CD4+ T cells from PBMCs.

CDR3 in amino acids: CSVGPEVGEQFF. The CDR3, as DNA: TGCAGCGTTGGTCCCGAGGTGGGGGAGCAGTTCTTC. The V and J genes are TRBV29-1 and TRBJ2-1; D is unclear. Per the germline V gene, CDR1 is SQVTM and CDR2 is ANQGSEA. The CDR3 consists of 12 residues. Between the trimmed V and J ends, which lost 4 bases and 10 bases, there was a span of 14 bases.